Listed here are 21 T cell receptor beta chains from one sample, sequenced in a study of CD8 T cells in ankylosing spondylitis. Study-wide results and caveats: There was a TCR beta motif, made of several highly homologous variants, that appeared characteristic of ankylosing spondylitis blood.

TCRdb re-called the 5' RACE reads through MiXCR, storing one row per CDR3 protein. The data contain some 130,000 distinct CDR3 sequences, 15% to 20% of them seen just once; the ten biggest clones take up 33%. No cognate antigen is known for these TCRs. Sequencing was done on a sample of blood, either unsorted or a sorted T cell fraction (not recorded which). All receptors derive from a male donor with ankylosing spondylitis.

This clonotype was counted ten times or more. The chain carries TRBV12-3 or TRBV12-4 and TRBJ1-1; D not certain. CDR3 length equals 14 residues. The germline V and J ends were trimmed by 3 bases and 1 base, with 9 bases remaining between them. The CDR3 spells CASSFSGQNTEAFF. DNA of the CDR3: TGTGCCAGCAGTTTCTCTGGCCAGAACACTGAAGCTTTCTTT.

The chain carries TRBV4-3 and TRBJ1-1; D is unclear. Trimming took off 3 bases at V and 0 bases at J, with 14 bases between the two ends. Germline V CDR1 and CDR2: LGHNA, YSLEER. The CDR3 is made up of 16 amino acids. The CDR3 DNA sequence: TGCGCCAGCAGCCAGTATGAGCGTCCTTTGAACACTGAAGCTTTCTTT. The encoded protein is CASSQYERPLNTEAFF.

This clonotype was seen only a few times. J is TRBJ2-3 and V is TRBV7-3; D gene unclear. V was pared by 1 base and J by 4 bases, with 15 bases between. The CDR3 runs 16 residues. The germline CDR1 and CDR2 sequences are SGHTA and FQGTGA. The chain's CDR3 is CASSLISSAPPDTQYF. CDR3 bases: TGTGCCAGCAGCTTAATAAGCAGCGCACCCCCAGATACGCAGTATTTT.

The V gene is TRBV4-1, the J gene TRBJ1-1; the D gene is possibly TRBD1 (5 bases). V lost 4 bases and J 0 bases, leaving 9 bases between the germline ends. Germline CDR1 is MGHRA and CDR2 is YSYEKL. CDR3 length equals 14 residues. CDR3 DNA sequence: TGCGCCAGCAGCCCAAGACAGATGAACACTGAAGCTTTCTTT. It codes for CASSPRQMNTEAFF.

The J gene is TRBJ2-1, the V gene TRBV4-3; D remains unclear. The V and J ends lost 4 bases and 2 bases respectively, with 9 bases between them. Germline values: CDR1 LGHNA, CDR2 YSLEER. The CDR3 runs 14 residues. The CDR3 here is CASSLGITYNEQFF. The DNA for the CDR3 is TGCGCCAGCAGCCTAGGGATAACCTACAATGAGCAGTTCTTC.

The V gene is TRBV7-9, the J gene TRBJ2-1; 11 bases are shared with TRBD2. Germline trimming cut 5 bases from V and 0 bases from J; bases unmatched to any gene: 3. The CDR3 length is 16 residues. Per the germline V gene, CDR1 is SEHNR and CDR2 is FQNEAQ (reference sequence). The CDR3 nucleotides read TGTGCCAGCAGCACGGGACTAGCGGCCTCCTACAATGAGCAGTTCTTC. Residues: CASSTGLAASYNEQFF.

This rearrangement joins TRBV9 to TRBJ1-1; TRBD1 might be the D (5 bases). The CDR3 spans 13 residues. Trimming pared 5 bases from V and 1 base from J, leaving 9 bases between. CDR1 and CDR2 from the germline V gene are SGDLS and YYNGEE. CDR3 sequence (DNA): TGTGCCAGCAGTACAGGCTGGAACACTGAAGCTTTCTTT. Amino acids: CASSTGWNTEAFF.

This clonotype occurred many times. V usage is TRBV29-1 and J usage is TRBJ2-1; D is unresolved. The CDR3 covers 13 residues. From germline, CDR1 is SQVTM and CDR2 ANQGSEA. Trimming removed 6 bases at V and 3 bases at J, with 12 bases between. The CDR3 here is CSVRDSNYNEQFF. In DNA, the CDR3 is TGCAGCGTGAGAGACTCGAACTACAATGAGCAGTTCTTC.

In DNA form, the CDR3 reads TGTGCCAGCAGTACCGACAGGGGGCCAGAGACCCAGTACTTC. Its translation: CASSTDRGPETQYF. This chain links TRBV12-3 or TRBV12-4 with TRBJ2-5; 10 bases match TRBD1. J lost 4 bases, V lost 5 bases, and 4 bases had no gene match. This CDR3 spans 14 amino acids.

The gene calls are TRBV28 and TRBJ2-1; TRBD2 matches 11 bases. The V gene end was trimmed by 8 bases and the J gene end by 5 bases; junction bases not matched to a gene: 8. The CDR3 runs 15 residues. CDR1 and CDR2 from the germline V gene are MDHEN and SYDVKM. The CDR3 is CASGELAGGDNEQFF. The DNA for the CDR3 is TGTGCCAGCGGAGAATTAGCGGGAGGGGACAATGAGCAGTTCTTC.

The chain carries TRBV6-1 and TRBJ1-6; D gene uncertain. Trimming left V 7 bases short and J 10 bases short, with 17 bases between. The CDR3 totals 14 residues. In germline, CDR1 is MNHNS, CDR2 SASEGT. CDR3 nucleotide sequence: TGTGCCAGCAACGGTCCGGGGTTAGAGTCACCCCTCCACTTT. Translating gives CASNGPGLESPLHF.

This clonotype was detected a few times. The chain carries TRBV27 and TRBJ2-3; D tentatively fits TRBD1 or TRBD2 (5 bases each). V was trimmed by 4 bases and J by 2 bases, leaving 10 bases between them. This CDR3 comprises 14 residues. Per the germline V gene, CDR1 is MNHEY and CDR2 is SMNVEV (reference sequence). The CDR3 nucleotides are TGTGCCAGCAGTTCCGGGACGGACACAGATACGCAGTATTTT. It codes for CASSSGTDTDTQYF.

This clonotype has more than one count but fewer than ten. CDR3 sequence (DNA): TGCGCCAGCAGCCCTGGGACTGCGGAGCAGTTCTTC. As protein: CASSPGTAEQFF. The chain employs TRBV5-1 and TRBJ2-1; a weak D match, TRBD2 (6 bases). CDR3 length: 12 residues. Trimming took 4 bases from V and 10 from J, leaving 12 bases between them. Germline assignment: CDR1 SGHRS and CDR2 YFSETQ.

This clonotype was counted a few times. The rearrangement joins TRBV9 to TRBJ1-3; D is unresolved. CDR1 and CDR2 (germline): SGDLS, YYNGEE. V dropped 0 bases and J dropped 7 bases, with 8 bases sitting between them. The CDR3 has 13 amino acids. Here the CDR3 reads CASSVGDKNTIYF. As DNA, the CDR3 is TGTGCCAGCAGCGTAGGGGATAAGAACACCATATATTTT. Using reference TRBV9 and TRBJ1-3 for the parts outside the CDR3, the full variable domain is DSGVTQTPKHLITATGQRVTLRCSPRSGDLSVYWYQQSLDQGLQFLIQYYNGEERAKGNILERFSAQQFPDLHSELNLSSLELGDSALYFCASSVGDKNTIYFGEGSWLTVV.

This chain uses TRBV2 with TRBJ2-7; D unresolved. The germline V and J ends were trimmed by 6 bases and 6 bases, with 12 bases remaining between them. The CDR3 is made up of 12 amino acids. The V gene's germline CDR1 is SNHLY and CDR2 FYNNEI. The CDR3 here is CASSEPISEQYF. The DNA of the CDR3 is TGTGCCAGCAGCGAACCGATATCCGAGCAGTACTTC.

The chain combines TRBV13 with TRBJ2-7; 7 nucleotides match TRBD2. Germline V lookup: CDR1 PRHDT, CDR2 FYEKMQ (reference sequence). This CDR3 region has 18 residues. V was pared by 1 base and J by 4 bases, with 16 bases of the junction left unmatched. CDR3 protein: CASSLEVGREGSGYEQYF. CDR3 nucleotides: TGTGCCAGCAGCTTAGAGGTGGGGAGGGAGGGCTCAGGATACGAGCAGTACTTC.

The rearrangement links TRBV12-3 or TRBV12-4 to TRBJ2-7, with 7 positions matching TRBD2. The CDR3 spans 18 residues. Trimming removed 1 base from V and 1 base from J; junction bases left unmatched: 13. CDR3 DNA: TGTGCCAGCAGTTTAGGGCTTCCTTTCGGGAGGCAGTCCTACGAGCAGTACTTC. Amino acids: CASSLGLPFGRQSYEQYF.

This clonotype was recorded a few times. The rearrangement uses TRBV6-2 or TRBV6-3 and TRBJ1-2, with a tentative D call TRBD1 (5 bases). V lost 2 bases and J 7 bases, leaving 11 bases between the germline ends. This CDR3 spans 13 amino acids. The germline V gene has CDR1 MNHEY and CDR2 SVGEGT. Here the CDR3 DNA reads TGTGCCAGCAGTTACGGGACCCAAAGTGGCTACACCTTC. The encoded protein is CASSYGTQSGYTF.

This clonotype was seen more than once but under ten times. The chain combines TRBV11-2 with TRBJ2-5; D uncertain. The CDR3 totals 18 residues. V lost 5 bases and J 4 bases, leaving 26 bases between the germline ends. The germline CDR1 and CDR2 sequences are SGHAT and FQNNGV. The CDR3: CASSQPAALRQVSETQYF. CDR3 DNA: TGTGCCAGCAGCCAACCTGCCGCGCTCCGTCAAGTGTCAGAGACCCAGTACTTC.

The chain is built from TRBV7-9 and TRBJ2-7; 7 nucleotides line up with TRBD1. The CDR3 sequence is 12 residues long. Trimming at V came to 5 bases and at J to 5 bases, leaving 3 bases not matched to a gene. Germline CDR1 is SEHNR and CDR2 is FQNEAQ (reference sequence). The CDR3 nucleotides read TGTGCCAGCAGCCTCGACAGGGACGAGCAGTACTTC. Its translation: CASSLDRDEQYF. The variable domain in full, completed from reference TRBV7-9 and TRBJ2-7, reads DTGVSQNPRHKITKRGQNVTFRCDPISEHNRLYWYRQTLGQGPEFLTYFQNEAQLEKSRLLSDRFSAERPKGSFSTLEIQRTEQGDSAMYLCASSLDRDEQYFGPGTRLTVT.

The V gene is TRBV4-1, the J gene TRBJ2-2; tentative D call: TRBD1 (5 bases). The CDR3 loop spans 16 amino acids. Germline CDR1 and CDR2: MGHRA and YSYEKL. Trimming shortened V by 2 bases and J by 5 bases, and 15 bases separated the two germline ends. In nucleotides, the CDR3 is TGCGCCAGCAGCCAACATGACAGACCGAGGACCGGGGAGCTGTTTTTT. Its translation: CASSQHDRPRTGELFF.